The text below deals with one T cell receptor beta chain. The antigen is not known. The sample belongs to a study of blood T cells in healthy people across ages. In the study overall: Capturing about one barcoded beta molecule per two T cells was achieved by template switching.

The second PCR ran 7 to 11 cycles with a sample-barcoded 5' primer and J-beta primers. TCRdb redid the calling of the 5' RACE reads with MiXCR, one entry per CDR3 protein. The sample records roughly 830,000 distinct CDR3 sequences, around two thirds being singletons. Study results and limitations: When set beside aged donors, long-lived donors presented more naive CD4+ cells and higher diversity. Investigators viewed diversity estimates from one million T cells as underestimates, the study reported.

CDR1 and CDR2 (germline): DFQATT, SNEGSKA (reference sequence). This CDR3 is built from 11 residues. J was trimmed by 3 bases and V by 8 bases; bases with no gene match: 4. This chain connects TRBV20-1 to TRBJ2-7; TRBD2 matches 7 bases. The sample taken for sequencing was blood. This receptor was obtained from a man aged 25-40 years in good health. The CDR3 loop is CSPQRGYEQYF. DNA of the CDR3: TGCAGTCCCCAGCGGGGCTACGAGCAGTACTTC.